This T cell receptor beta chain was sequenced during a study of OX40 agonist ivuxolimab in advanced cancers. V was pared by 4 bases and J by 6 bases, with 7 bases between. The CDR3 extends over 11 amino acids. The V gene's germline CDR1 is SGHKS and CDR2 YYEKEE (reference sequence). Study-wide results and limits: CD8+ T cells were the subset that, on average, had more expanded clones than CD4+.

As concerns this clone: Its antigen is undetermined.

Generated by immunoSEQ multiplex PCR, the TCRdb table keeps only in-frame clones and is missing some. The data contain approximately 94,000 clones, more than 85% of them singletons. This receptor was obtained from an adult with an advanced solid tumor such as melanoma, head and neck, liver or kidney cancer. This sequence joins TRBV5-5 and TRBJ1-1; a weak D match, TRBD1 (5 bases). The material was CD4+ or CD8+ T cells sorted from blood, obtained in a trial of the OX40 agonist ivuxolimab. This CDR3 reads CASSPGPEAFF. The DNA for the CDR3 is TGTGCCAGCAGCCCGGGACCTGAAGCTTTCTTT.